This T cell receptor beta chain emerged from a study of T cell responses to AZD1222 COVID-19 vaccine. Method: immunoSEQ multiplex PCR; TCRdb's copy keeps in-frame clones and lacks some. The table records some 150,000 clones, roughly 85% of them present only once. CDR1 and CDR2 from the germline V gene are MDHEN and SYDVKM. The CDR3 is 17 residues long. The V gene lost 5 bases and the J gene lost 8 bases, with 22 bases spanning the gap. V gene TRBV28 combines with J gene TRBJ1-6; D is possibly TRBD1 (5 bases). This TCR derives from an adult who received the MenACWY meningococcal vaccine as a control. The source was peripheral blood, collected 28 days after the second dose of the MenACWY control vaccine. CDR3 protein: CASSPPSGQAKYSPLHF. DNA for the CDR3: TGTGCCAGCAGTCCTCCTTCGGGGCAGGCGAAATATTCACCCCTCCACTTT.